Listed here are 2 T cell receptor beta chains from one sample, sequenced in a study of CD4+ T cells in melanoma. Only in-frame clones appear in the TCRdb table, and some are missing; sequencing was by immunoSEQ multiplex PCR. The repertoire includes roughly 3,800 clones, around 60% of them detected once, and approximately 24% sits in the top ten. The specimen sequenced was cells from a culture (not recorded whether cultured in vitro). These receptors were obtained from a human donor with melanoma.

The V and J genes are TRBV9 and TRBJ2-2; 8 bases agree with TRBD1. The V segment lost 0 bases and the J segment 3 bases; nucleotides outside the gene matches: 4. Germline assignment: CDR1 SGDLS and CDR2 YYNGEE. The CDR3 is 16 amino acids. The CDR3 DNA is TGTGCCAGCAGCGTAGCAGGGGGCGTAGACACCGGGGAGCTGTTTTTT. It encodes CASSVAGGVDTGELFF.

This clone is a singleton in its sample. The chain employs TRBV2 and TRBJ2-7, with D hard to call. Germline V lookup: CDR1 SNHLY, CDR2 FYNNEI. The CDR3 is made up of 12 amino acids. V lost 6 bases and J 5 bases, leaving 11 bases between the germline ends. The CDR3 sequence is CASSLPGNEQYF. CDR3 bases: TGTGCCAGCAGCTTACCTGGGAACGAGCAGTACTTC.